This T cell receptor (beta chain) stems from a study of OX40 agonist ivuxolimab in advanced cancers. Background on the study: Eligibility rules accepted prior anti-PD-1, anti-PD-L1 or anti-CTLA-4 therapy, and over 35% had some.

Generated by immunoSEQ multiplex PCR, the TCRdb table keeps only in-frame clones and is missing some. Of over 80,000 clones in the sample, 80% to 90% were seen once. The CDR3 has 17 residues. V dropped 4 bases and J dropped 0; count of bases not matched to a gene: 2. CDR1 is LNHDA and CDR2 is SQIVND in the germline V gene (reference sequence). This sequence joins TRBV19 and TRBJ2-1, with 14 bases identical to TRBD2. Sequenced here: CD4+ or CD8+ T cells sorted from blood, sampled in a trial of the OX40 agonist ivuxolimab. This clonotype was sampled from an adult with an advanced solid tumor such as melanoma, head and neck, liver or kidney cancer. CDR3 loop: CASSTGTSGSSYNEQFF. Here the CDR3 DNA reads TGTGCCAGTAGTACCGGGACTAGCGGGAGCTCCTACAATGAGCAGTTCTTC.